This T cell receptor beta chain was captured by sequencing in a study of patients and donors after allogeneic stem cell transplantation. In this sample, this clonotype turned up a few times. In TCRdb, the RT-PCR reads were re-called with MiXCR into one record per CDR3 protein. The data show some 960,000 distinct CDR3 sequences, over 15% seen once. What was sequenced was blood, either unsorted or a sorted T cell fraction (not recorded which). This clonotype was obtained from a human donor who was either an allogeneic HSCT recipient or a stem cell or donor lymphocyte infusion donor (not recorded which). It is not recorded whose cells these are; they may come from a transplant donor.

The CDR3 DNA sequence: TGTGCCAGCAGTTACTCAGGGGTCGAGCAGTACTTC. Residues: CASSYSGVEQYF. The rearrangement joins TRBV6-6 to TRBJ2-7; TRBD1 might be the D (5 bases). V was cut by 0 bases and J by 6 bases, with 6 bases left in between. The CDR3 totals 12 residues. Germline values: CDR1 MNHNY, CDR2 SVGAGI (reference sequence).